Listed here is a single T cell receptor beta chain. Mismatch with germline at one junction end may stem from a read error. This record belongs to a study of blood T cell repertoires in COVID-19. Across the study: The United States, Italy and Spain were the sources of the acute and convalescent COVID-19 samples. In each case, the material was cDNA or gDNA derived from T cells, B-cell-depleted T cells, or PBMCs.

Germline values: CDR1 SEHNR, CDR2 FQNEAQ (reference sequence). The CDR3 extends over 17 amino acids. Methods used by the authors: Estimated nucleated cell counts came from reference gene primer amplification. TCRdb's copy holds only in-frame clones and misses some; the assay was immunoSEQ multiplex PCR. That table is the source of V, J and clone size, and D and trimming were worked out from the DNA. The sample carries 55,000 to 85,000 clones, approximately 77% recorded once. The receptor was derived from a woman between 65 and 79 years old with acute or convalescent COVID-19. The chain uses TRBV7-9 and TRBJ2-3; the D gene is possibly TRBD2 (5 bases). Sequenced: peripheral blood. The DNA of the CDR3 is TGTGCCAGCAGTGAGTATGGCATCGGACTCCGCTCAGATACGCAGTGTTTT. The encoded protein is CASSEYGIGLRSDTQCF.